The 2 T cell receptor beta chains below come from one sample, sequenced in a study of blood T cell repertoires in COVID-19. The assay was immunoSEQ multiplex PCR, and TCRdb's table has in-frame clones only and misses some. In the table there are 140,000 or so clones, 89% of which are singletons. Sequencing was performed on peripheral blood. The receptors stem from a human donor in a cohort sampled during active COVID-19.

V is TRBV11-1 and J is TRBJ2-2; 12 bases line up with TRBD2. The CDR3 length is 15 residues. CDR1 and CDR2 from the germline V gene are SGHAT and FQDESV (reference sequence). Losses at the gene ends were 5 bases for V and 5 bases for J; bases not matched to a gene: 3. Here the CDR3 DNA reads TGTGCCAGCAGCCGAGGACTAGCGGGGACCGGGGAGCTGTTTTTT. The encoded protein is CASSRGLAGTGELFF.

The chain uses TRBV5-8 and TRBJ1-5; unclear D gene. V lost 0 bases to trimming and J lost 4 bases, with 8 bases between them. Germline V gene sequence: CDR1 SGHTS, CDR2 YDEGEE. CDR3 length: 14 amino acids. CDR3 sequence reads: CASSLGRRNQPQHF. CDR3 nucleotides: TGTGCCAGCAGCTTGGGCCGGAGAAATCAGCCCCAGCATTTT.